This T cell receptor beta chain was captured in a study of cytomegalovirus exposure and HLA in healthy donors. The protocol was immunoSEQ multiplex PCR, while the TCRdb copy is restricted to in-frame clones and leaves out a portion. The sample includes 250,000 to 300,000 clones, 80% to 90% seen only once; the top ten take 0.95% to 1.1%. This clone was seen more than once but under ten times. This clonotype was obtained from a woman in her late teens or twenties in good health and CMV-seronegative. Sample: PBMCs.

CDR3 DNA sequence: TGTGCCAGCATCTCCAGGGCGGTCTATGGCTACACCTTC. Residues: CASISRAVYGYTF. The chain couples TRBV28 to TRBJ1-2, with D possibly being TRBD1 (5 bases). Trimming cost V 7 bases and J 4 bases, with 13 bases left between them. Germline loops: CDR1 MDHEN, CDR2 SYDVKM. The length of the CDR3 is 13 residues.